These 24 T cell receptor beta chains share one sample of origin, sequenced in a study of shared clonotypes between healthy human individuals. Measured with immunoSEQ multiplex PCR; TCRdb has only the in-frame clones, and not every one. The table shows about 1 million clones, with roughly 80% occurring only once. Material for sequencing was memory CD4+ T cells sorted from blood. Subset reported: CD45RA-negative fraction. Receptor source: a man aged 18 to 30 in good health.

This chain connects TRBV5-1 to TRBJ1-1; D is possibly TRBD1 (5 bases). Germline CDR1 is SGHRS and CDR2 is YFSETQ. The germline V and J ends were trimmed by 4 bases and 5 bases, with 15 bases remaining between them. The CDR3 length is 14 residues. DNA of the CDR3: TGCGCCAGCAGCGGATCCCAGGGAGGGACTGAAGCTTTCTTT. It translates to CASSGSQGGTEAFF.

The chain links TRBV27 to TRBJ2-3; possibly TRBD1 for D (5 bases). The germline V gene has CDR1 MNHEY and CDR2 SMNVEV (reference sequence). V lost 3 bases and J 4 bases, leaving 11 bases between the germline ends. The CDR3 is 14 amino acids. DNA of the CDR3: TGTGCCAGCAGTTTTCAGGGTAGGGCAGATACGCAGTATTTT. Its translation is CASSFQGRADTQYF.

This rearrangement joins TRBV5-1 to TRBJ2-7; TRBD1 agrees at 9 bases. CDR3 size: 14 residues. V gave up 5 bases and J gave up 5 bases; unmatched junction bases: 8. CDR1 and CDR2 from the germline V gene are SGHRS and YFSETQ. The CDR3 coding sequence is TGCGCCAGCAGACCCGGACAGGGGAACAACGAGCAGTACTTC. The encoded protein is CASRPGQGNNEQYF.

The V gene is TRBV30, the J gene TRBJ2-1, with TRBD1 as a possible D gene (6 bases). Looked up from germline, CDR1 is GTSNPN and CDR2 is SVGIG (reference sequence). V dropped 3 bases and J dropped 7 bases, with 22 bases sitting between them. CDR3 length: 16 residues. CDR3 sequence: CAWRGHTGFNSNEQFF. In DNA, the CDR3 is TGTGCCTGGAGGGGCCATACAGGGTTCAATTCAAATGAGCAGTTCTTC.

The genes are TRBV2 and TRBJ1-1; D is possibly TRBD1 (5 bases). Germline-derived CDR1 and CDR2 are SNHLY and FYNNEI. Deletions cut 6 bases from V and 1 base from J, with 9 bases between. The CDR3 contains 13 residues. The DNA of the CDR3 is TGTGCCAGCAGGGGGCAGGAGAACACTGAAGCTTTCTTT. It codes for CASRGQENTEAFF.

This clone was observed once. The chain couples TRBV15 to TRBJ2-2; no definite D call. The V gene lost 0 bases and the J gene lost 5 bases, with 16 bases spanning the gap. Germline CDR1 LNHNV, CDR2 YYDKDF (reference sequence). The CDR3 contains 17 residues. The CDR3 sequence: CATSRDPAAQQTGELFF. The CDR3 region has the DNA TGTGCCACCAGCAGAGATCCGGCGGCCCAACAAACCGGGGAGCTGTTTTTT.

The chain is built from TRBV15 and TRBJ1-2, with 7 bases that match TRBD1. The CDR3 is 13 residues long. Per germline, CDR1 LNHNV and CDR2 YYDKDF (reference sequence). The V and J ends lost 6 bases and 7 bases, in that order; junction bases with no gene match: 8. The CDR3 protein is CATREDRLGGYTF. Here the CDR3 DNA reads TGTGCCACCAGGGAGGACAGGTTAGGTGGCTACACCTTC.

A few counts support this clone. This CDR3 is CAISSLAGPTDTQYF. The CDR3 DNA follows: TGTGCCATCAGTTCACTAGCGGGCCCCACAGATACGCAGTATTTT. The chain links TRBV10-3 to TRBJ2-3; 9 bases fit TRBD2. The V gene's germline CDR1 is ENHRY and CDR2 SYGVKD. This CDR3 comprises 15 residues. The V gene end was trimmed by 5 bases and the J gene end by 2 bases; junction bases not matched to a gene: 5.

The chain uses TRBV29-1 and TRBJ2-5, with 12 positions matching TRBD1. TRBJ2-7 explains the end of the DNA better; the J call may be wrong. The CDR3 runs to 14 residues. Germline CDR1 is SQVTM and CDR2 is ANQGSEA. CDR3 residues: CSVVFGTGGFEQYF. CDR3 nucleotide sequence: TGCAGCGTTGTGTTCGGGACAGGGGGCTTCGAGCAGTACTTC.

The J gene is TRBJ1-4, the V gene TRBV6-6, with 7 bases lining up with TRBD1. Germline CDR1 reads MNHNY; CDR2 reads SVGAGI (reference sequence). The V and J ends lost 0 bases and 7 bases, in that order; junction bases with no gene match: 5. The CDR3 totals 15 residues. The CDR3, as DNA: TGTGCCAGCAGTTACTCCGGGACAGTAGGTGAAAAACTGTTTTTT. As protein: CASSYSGTVGEKLFF.

This clone was seen a single time. The genes are TRBV19 and TRBJ2-2; TRBD2 aligns across 7 bases. V was clipped by 5 bases and J by 6 bases; unmatched bases: 6. CDR1 is LNHDA and CDR2 is SQIVND in the germline V gene (reference sequence). This CDR3 contains 14 residues. CDR3 bases: TGTGCCAGTAGTCTCGGGGCGGGGGCCGGGGAGCTGTTTTTT. This codes for CASSLGAGAGELFF.

V usage is TRBV18 and J usage is TRBJ2-7; D is unclear. This CDR3 has 15 residues. The V gene lost 2 bases and the J gene lost 3 bases, with 14 bases spanning the gap. The germline V gene encodes CDR1 KGHSH and CDR2 LQKENI. The CDR3 loop reads CASSPGHTDLYEQYF. CDR3 DNA: TGTGCCAGCTCACCAGGTCACACAGACCTCTACGAGCAGTACTTC.

About this clone itself: A much larger clone differs from this one at a single base, so this may be a read error. The gene calls are TRBV21-1 and TRBJ2-7. TRBV21-1 is tagged as a pseudogene. CDR3 length: 10 residues. In DNA, the CDR3 is TGTGCCAGCAGCAACTACGAGCAGTACTTC. Protein: CASSNYEQYF.

Points on this clone: The same CDR3 also results from other DNA sequences found in this sample. The rearrangement joins TRBV18 to TRBJ1-6; D is unclear. Germline lookup yields CDR1 KGHSH and CDR2 LQKENI. V was trimmed by 3 bases and J by 3 bases, leaving 9 bases between them. The CDR3 spans 15 residues. The CDR3 here is CASSPREGYNSPLHF. The CDR3 DNA follows: TGTGCCAGCTCACCTCGGGAGGGCTATAATTCACCCCTCCACTTT.

The genes are TRBV5-1 and TRBJ1-6; 7 bases are a match to TRBD1. This CDR3 contains 17 residues. Losses at the gene ends were 0 bases for V and 7 bases for J; bases not matched to a gene: 10. Germline CDR1 reads SGHRS; CDR2 reads YFSETQ. The CDR3 DNA reads TGCGCCAGCAGCTTGGGGGCAGGGGGAACCCGGAATTCACCCCTCCACTTT. Translation gives CASSLGAGGTRNSPLHF.

This chain's CDR3 is CASSPRGDAFF. The CDR3 DNA reads TGTGCCAGCAGTCCCCGGGGAGATGCTTTCTTT. The V gene is TRBV28, the J gene TRBJ1-1; D gene uncertain. The CDR3 has 11 residues. Germline V gene sequence: CDR1 MDHEN, CDR2 SYDVKM. V lost 5 bases, J lost 11 bases, and 12 bases lay in between.

The rearrangement links TRBV5-6 to TRBJ2-7; the D gene is possibly TRBD2 (5 bases). V lost 4 bases and J lost 3, with 20 bases in between. The CDR3 is 16 amino acids. From germline, CDR1 is SGHDT and CDR2 YYEEEE. The DNA of the CDR3 is TGTGCCAGCAGCCTTCCCCGGGCCGCCGGAGGCTACGAGCAGTACTTC. Protein product: CASSLPRAAGGYEQYF.

This chain uses TRBV5-6 with TRBJ1-5, with D tentatively TRBD1 (5 bases). Germline V lookup: CDR1 SGHDT, CDR2 YYEEEE. V was trimmed by 4 bases and J by 4 bases, leaving 12 bases between them. The CDR3 sequence is 14 residues long. The CDR3 DNA sequence: TGTGCCAGCAGCGGCGGGGGTAGGAATCAGCCCCAGCATTTT. Translation gives CASSGGGRNQPQHF.

The genes are TRBV6-1 and TRBJ1-1; no clear D. The CDR3 totals 11 residues. The germline CDR1 and CDR2 sequences are MNHNS and SASEGT. Trimming cost V 7 bases and J 11 bases, with 14 bases left between them. CDR3 loop: CASTRKEKAFF. CDR3 nucleotides: TGTGCCAGCACCCGAAAAGAAAAGGCTTTCTTT.

V usage is TRBV6-6 and J usage is TRBJ1-6; D is uncertain. V lost 5 bases and J lost 7, with 15 bases in between. CDR3 size: 15 residues. The germline gives CDR1 MNHNY, CDR2 SVGAGI (reference sequence). CDR3 DNA sequence: TGTGCCAGCAGTACCCGGACGGGAACCAATTCACCCCTCCACTTT. It encodes CASSTRTGTNSPLHF.

V usage is TRBV5-4 and J usage is TRBJ2-5, with D perhaps TRBD1 (5 bases). CDR1 is SGHNT and CDR2 is YYREEE in the germline V gene (reference sequence). CDR3 length equals 16 residues. The V gene lost 4 bases and the J gene lost 4 bases, with 20 bases spanning the gap. In DNA, the CDR3 is TGTGCCAGCAGCAACGGACGGGCAGGGAAGACAGAGACCCAGTACTTC. Translation: CASSNGRAGKTETQYF.

J is TRBJ2-7 and V is TRBV2; TRBD1 matches 9 bases. This CDR3 is 14 amino acids long. Trimming removed 11 bases from V and 0 bases from J; junction bases left unmatched: 8. Germline-derived CDR1 and CDR2 are SNHLY and FYNNEI. The CDR3 bases are TGTGCCGGAGGACTGGGACAGGGCTCCTACGAGCAGTACTTC. As protein: CAGGLGQGSYEQYF.

The chain joins TRBV4-3 to TRBJ2-2, with D perhaps TRBD1 (6 bases). V lost 4 bases and J 7 bases, leaving 16 bases between the germline ends. Germline assignment: CDR1 LGHNA and CDR2 YSLEER. The CDR3 is 15 residues long. CDR3 protein: CASSRGRGDDGELFF. CDR3 nucleotide sequence: TGCGCCAGCAGCCGGGGCAGGGGAGATGACGGGGAGCTGTTTTTT.

This clone was observed once. V usage is TRBV7-2 and J usage is TRBJ2-7; D call uncertain. V lost 8 bases and J 4 bases, leaving 12 bases between the germline ends. From germline, CDR1 is SGHTA and CDR2 FQGNSA. This CDR3 is 12 amino acids long. The CDR3 DNA reads TGTGCCAGCGGTACAAGGCAATACGAGCAGTACTTC. This translates into CASGTRQYEQYF.